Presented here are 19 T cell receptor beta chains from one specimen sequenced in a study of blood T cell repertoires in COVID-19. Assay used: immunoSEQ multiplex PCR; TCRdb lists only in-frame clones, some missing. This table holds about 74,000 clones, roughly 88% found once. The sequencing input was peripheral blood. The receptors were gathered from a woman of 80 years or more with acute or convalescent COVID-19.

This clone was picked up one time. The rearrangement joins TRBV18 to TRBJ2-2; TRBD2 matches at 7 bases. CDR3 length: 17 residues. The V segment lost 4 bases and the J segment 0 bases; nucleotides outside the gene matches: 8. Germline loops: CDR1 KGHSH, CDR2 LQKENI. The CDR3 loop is CASSRGGGTTNTGELFF. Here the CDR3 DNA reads TGTGCCAGCTCACGCGGGGGAGGGACGACGAACACCGGGGAGCTGTTTTTT.

The CDR3 region is CASSLRSGTGENIQYF. The CDR3 DNA follows: TGTGCCAGCAGCTTAAGGTCCGGGACAGGGGAAAACATTCAGTACTTC. This chain connects TRBV7-8 to TRBJ2-4; TRBD1 aligns across 10 bases. The germline V gene has CDR1 SGHVS and CDR2 FQNEAQ. With 2 bases clipped from V and 5 bases from J, the junction kept 6 bases outside the gene matches. The CDR3 length is 16 residues.

CDR3 bases: TGTGCCAGCAGCGTAGACCCACTAGCGCCCTATAAAGGAACCTACAATGAGCAGTTCTTC. Amino acid sequence: CASSVDPLAPYKGTYNEQFF. The V gene is TRBV9, the J gene TRBJ2-1; 7 bases are shared with TRBD2. V gave up 0 bases and J gave up 2 bases; unmatched junction bases: 17. Germline values: CDR1 SGDLS, CDR2 YYNGEE. CDR3 length equals 20 residues.

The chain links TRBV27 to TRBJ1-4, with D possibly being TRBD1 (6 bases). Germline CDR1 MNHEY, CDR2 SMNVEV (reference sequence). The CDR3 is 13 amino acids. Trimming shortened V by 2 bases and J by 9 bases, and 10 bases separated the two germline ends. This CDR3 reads CASSLEQGKKLFF. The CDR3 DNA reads TGTGCCAGCAGTTTAGAGCAGGGGAAAAAACTGTTTTTT.

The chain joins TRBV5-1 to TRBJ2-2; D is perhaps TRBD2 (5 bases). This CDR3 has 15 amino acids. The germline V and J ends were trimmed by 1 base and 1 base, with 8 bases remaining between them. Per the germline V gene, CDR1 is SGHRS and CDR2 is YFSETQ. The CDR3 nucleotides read TGCGCCAGCAGCTTGAGCGGACTGAACACCGGGGAGCTGTTTTTT. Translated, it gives CASSLSGLNTGELFF.

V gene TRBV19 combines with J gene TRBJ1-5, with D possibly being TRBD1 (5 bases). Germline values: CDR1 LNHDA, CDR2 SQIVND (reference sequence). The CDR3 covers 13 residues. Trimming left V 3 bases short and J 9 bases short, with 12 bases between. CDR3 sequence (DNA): TGTGCCAGTAGTATGGGGCCTCGTAGGCCCCAGCATTTT. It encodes CASSMGPRRPQHF. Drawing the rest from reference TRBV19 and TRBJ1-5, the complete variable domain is DGGITQSPKYLFRKEGQNVTLSCEQNLNHDAMYWYRQDPGQGLRLIYYSQIVNDFQKGDIAEGYSVSREKKESFPLTVTSAQKNPTAFYLCASSMGPRRPQHFGDGTRLSIL.

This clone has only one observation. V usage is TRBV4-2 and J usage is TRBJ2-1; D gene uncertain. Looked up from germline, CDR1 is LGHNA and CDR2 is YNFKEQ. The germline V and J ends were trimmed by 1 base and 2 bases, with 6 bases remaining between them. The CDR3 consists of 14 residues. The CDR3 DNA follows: TGTGCCAGCAGCCAAGGACGGGCCTACAATGAGCAGTTCTTC. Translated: CASSQGRAYNEQFF.

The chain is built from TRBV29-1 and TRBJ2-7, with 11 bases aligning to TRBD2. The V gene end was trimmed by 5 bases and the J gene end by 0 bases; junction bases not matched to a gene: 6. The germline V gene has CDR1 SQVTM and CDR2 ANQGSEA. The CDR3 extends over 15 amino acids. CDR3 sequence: CSVKTGTSGSYEQYF. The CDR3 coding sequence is TGCAGCGTTAAGACCGGGACTAGCGGCTCCTACGAGCAGTACTTC.

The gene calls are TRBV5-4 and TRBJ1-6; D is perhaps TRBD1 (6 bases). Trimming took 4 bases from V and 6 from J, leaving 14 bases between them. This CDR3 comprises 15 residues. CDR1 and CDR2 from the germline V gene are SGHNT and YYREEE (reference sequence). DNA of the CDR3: TGTGCCAGCAGCCTGGACAGCTCCGCTAATTCACCCCTCCACTTT. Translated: CASSLDSSANSPLHF.

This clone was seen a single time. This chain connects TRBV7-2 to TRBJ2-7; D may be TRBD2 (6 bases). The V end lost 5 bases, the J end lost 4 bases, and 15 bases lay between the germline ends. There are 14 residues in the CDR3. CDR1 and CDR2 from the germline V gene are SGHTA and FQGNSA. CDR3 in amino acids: CASSIPGGLYEQYF. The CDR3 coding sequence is TGTGCCAGCAGCATCCCCGGGGGACTTTACGAGCAGTACTTC.

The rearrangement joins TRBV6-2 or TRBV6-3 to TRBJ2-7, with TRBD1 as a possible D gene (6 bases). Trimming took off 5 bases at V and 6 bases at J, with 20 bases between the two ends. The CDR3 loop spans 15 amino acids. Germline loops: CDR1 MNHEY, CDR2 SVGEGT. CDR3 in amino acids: CASSQQGRDISEQYF. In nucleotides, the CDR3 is TGTGCCAGCAGTCAACAGGGACGGGATATTAGCGAGCAGTACTTC.

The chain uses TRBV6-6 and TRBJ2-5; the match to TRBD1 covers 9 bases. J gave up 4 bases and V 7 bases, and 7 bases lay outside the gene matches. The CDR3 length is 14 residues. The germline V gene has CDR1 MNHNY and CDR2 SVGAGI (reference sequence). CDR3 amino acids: CASKNRGPIETQYF. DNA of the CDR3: TGTGCCAGCAAGAACAGGGGGCCTATAGAGACCCAGTACTTC.

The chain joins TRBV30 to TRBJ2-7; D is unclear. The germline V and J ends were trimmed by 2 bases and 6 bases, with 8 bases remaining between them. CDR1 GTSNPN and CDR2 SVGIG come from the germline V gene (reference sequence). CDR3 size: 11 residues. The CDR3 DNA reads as TGTGCCTGGAGTAAAGCATCCGAGCAGTACTTC. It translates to CAWSKASEQYF.

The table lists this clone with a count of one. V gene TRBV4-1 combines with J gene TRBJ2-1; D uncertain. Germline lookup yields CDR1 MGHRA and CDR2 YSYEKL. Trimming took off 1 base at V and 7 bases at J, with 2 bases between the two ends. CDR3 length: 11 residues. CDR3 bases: TGCGCCAGCAGCCAAGTAAATGAGCAGTTCTTC. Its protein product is CASSQVNEQFF.

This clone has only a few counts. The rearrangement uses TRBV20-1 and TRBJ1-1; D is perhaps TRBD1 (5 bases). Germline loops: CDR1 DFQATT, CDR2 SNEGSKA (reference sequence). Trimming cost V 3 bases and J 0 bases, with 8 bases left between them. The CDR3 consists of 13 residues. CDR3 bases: TGCAGTGCTAGTAACAGGATGAACACTGAAGCTTTCTTT. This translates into CSASNRMNTEAFF.

This CDR3 reads CASRSDSAGYGYTF. The CDR3, as DNA: TGTGCCAGCAGATCGGACAGCGCTGGATATGGCTACACCTTC. J is TRBJ1-2 and V is TRBV6-6; perhaps TRBD1 as D (6 bases). The CDR3 spans 14 residues. Per the germline V gene, CDR1 is MNHNY and CDR2 is SVGAGI (reference sequence). Trimming left V 6 bases short and J 5 bases short, with 16 bases between.

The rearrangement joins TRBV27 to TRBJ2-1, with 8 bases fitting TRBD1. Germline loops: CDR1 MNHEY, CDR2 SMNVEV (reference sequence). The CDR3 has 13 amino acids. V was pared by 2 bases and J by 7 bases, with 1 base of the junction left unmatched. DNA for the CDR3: TGTGCCAGCAGTTTACGGACAGGGAATGAGCAGTTCTTC. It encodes CASSLRTGNEQFF.

The CDR3, as DNA: TGTGCCAGCAGCTTAGGACAGAACACTGAAGCTTTCTTT. Its translation is CASSLGQNTEAFF. The chain has TRBV7-9 and TRBJ1-1; the D is unclear. The V end was cut by 1 base, the J end by 1 base, with 4 bases between. The germline V gene has CDR1 SEHNR and CDR2 FQNEAQ (reference sequence). This CDR3 contains 13 residues.

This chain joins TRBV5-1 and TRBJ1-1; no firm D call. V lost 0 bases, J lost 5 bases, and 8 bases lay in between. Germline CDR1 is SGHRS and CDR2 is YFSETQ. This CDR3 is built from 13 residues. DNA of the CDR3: TGCGCCAGCAGCTTGGAACAGCCAACTGAAGCTTTCTTT. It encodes CASSLEQPTEAFF. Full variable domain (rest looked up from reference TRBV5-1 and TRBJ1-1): KAGVTQTPRYLIKTRGQQVTLSCSPISGHRSVSWYQQTPGQGLQFLFEYFSETQRNKGNFPGRFSGRQFSNSRSEMNVSTLELGDSALYLCASSLEQPTEAFFGQGTRLTVV.